These T cell receptor beta chains were read from a single sample in a study of T cells in Graves' hyperthyroidism and ophthalmopathy. TCRdb recomputed calls from the multiplex PCR reads with MiXCR, one row per CDR3 protein. In the table there are around 250,000 distinct CDR3 sequences, more than 14% of which are singletons. The specimen sequenced was blood. These TCRs come from a middle-aged woman with Graves' hyperthyroidism that later progressed to Graves' ophthalmopathy. Both conserved end residues are part of each CDR3. D genes are given only for firm matches. Where a row states a size, it is once, few, many or the class of an expanded clone; other rows omit it.

abundance: many; len: 15; j_gene: TRBJ1-5; v_gene: TRBV12-3/TRBV12-4; d_gene: -; CDR3aa: CASSLETTGNQPQHF; CDR3nt: TGTGCCAGCAGTTTAGAAACGACAGGCAATCAGCCCCAGCATTTT
abundance: -; len: 15; j_gene: TRBJ2-7; v_gene: TRBV6-1; d_gene: TRBD2; CDR3aa: CASSLWTSGAYEQYF; CDR3nt: TGTGCCAGCAGTCTATGGACTAGCGGGGCCTACGAGCAGTACTTC
abundance: many; len: 14; j_gene: TRBJ1-5; v_gene: TRBV5-5; d_gene: -; CDR3aa: CASSFEGGNQPQHF; CDR3nt: TGTGCCAGCAGCTTTGAGGGGGGTAATCAGCCCCAGCATTTT
abundance: many; len: 16; j_gene: TRBJ2-2; v_gene: TRBV5-1; d_gene: -; CDR3aa: CASSLSEGGGTGELFF; CDR3nt: TGCGCCAGCAGCTTGTCAGAGGGAGGTGGCACCGGGGAGCTGTTTTTT
abundance: -; len: 16; j_gene: TRBJ2-6; v_gene: TRBV7-9; d_gene: TRBD1; CDR3aa: CAITTGPGSGANVLTF; CDR3nt: TGTGCCATCACGACAGGGCCGGGCTCTGGGGCCAACGTCCTGACTTTC
abundance: -; len: 13; j_gene: TRBJ1-6; v_gene: TRBV6-1; d_gene: -; CDR3aa: CASSEGYNSPLHF; CDR3nt: TGTGCCAGCAGTGAAGGGTATAATTCACCCCTCCACTTT
abundance: many; len: 14; j_gene: TRBJ1-5; v_gene: TRBV19; d_gene: TRBD1; CDR3aa: CASRQQGAGQPQHF; CDR3nt: TGTGCCAGTAGGCAACAGGGGGCAGGACAGCCCCAGCATTTT
abundance: many; len: 16; j_gene: TRBJ2-1; v_gene: TRBV28; d_gene: -; CDR3aa: CASKGVRGATYNEQFF; CDR3nt: TGTGCCAGCAAAGGGGTCCGGGGGGCAACTTACAATGAGCAGTTCTTC
abundance: -; len: 17; j_gene: TRBJ2-2; v_gene: TRBV12-3/TRBV12-4; d_gene: TRBD2; CDR3aa: CASTENRLAGAGGELFF; CDR3nt: TGTGCCAGCACGGAAAACCGACTAGCGGGAGCGGGCGGGGAGCTGTTTTTT
abundance: few; len: 15; j_gene: TRBJ1-3; v_gene: TRBV7-7; d_gene: -; CDR3aa: CASSFLGQSGNTIYF; CDR3nt: TGTGCTAGCAGCTTCCTAGGACAGTCTGGAAACACCATATATTTT
abundance: many; len: 11; j_gene: TRBJ2-3; v_gene: TRBV6-4; d_gene: -; CDR3aa: CASSDPDTQYF; CDR3nt: TGTGCCAGCAGTGACCCAGATACGCAGTATTTT
abundance: -; len: 13; j_gene: TRBJ2-7; v_gene: TRBV15; d_gene: -; CDR3aa: CATSGTFPYEQYF; CDR3nt: TGTGCCACCAGTGGGACCTTCCCCTACGAGCAGTACTTC
abundance: many; len: 12; j_gene: TRBJ2-1; v_gene: TRBV2; d_gene: -; CDR3aa: CASLGGFNEQFF; CDR3nt: TGTGCCAGCCTTGGAGGATTCAATGAGCAGTTCTTC
abundance: many; len: 18; j_gene: TRBJ2-5; v_gene: TRBV6-6; d_gene: TRBD2; CDR3aa: CASSYSFGLAGGPETQYF; CDR3nt: TGTGCCAGCAGTTACTCTTTCGGACTAGCGGGAGGGCCGGAGACCCAGTACTTC
abundance: many; len: 20; j_gene: TRBJ2-1; v_gene: TRBV15; d_gene: TRBD1; CDR3aa: CATSRQRGGSSNPKHNEQFF; CDR3nt: TGTGCCACCAGCAGACAGCGAGGGGGCTCTTCAAACCCGAAGCACAATGAGCAGTTCTTC
abundance: many; len: 18; j_gene: TRBJ2-4; v_gene: TRBV20-1; d_gene: TRBD2; CDR3aa: CSVSSGGSGSLAKNIQYF; CDR3nt: TGCAGTGTCTCATCGGGGGGTAGCGGGAGTCTAGCCAAAAACATTCAGTACTTC
abundance: many; len: 16; j_gene: TRBJ2-2; v_gene: TRBV11-3; d_gene: TRBD1; CDR3aa: CASSHRTGLLTGELFF; CDR3nt: TGTGCCAGCAGCCATCGGACAGGGCTTCTAACCGGGGAGCTGTTTTTT
abundance: many; len: 17; j_gene: TRBJ2-7; v_gene: TRBV27; d_gene: TRBD2; CDR3aa: CASSFLNRDYQTYEQYF; CDR3nt: TGTGCCAGCAGTTTCTTAAACCGGGACTACCAGACCTACGAGCAGTACTTC
abundance: many; len: 16; j_gene: TRBJ1-6; v_gene: TRBV19; d_gene: -; CDR3aa: CASSIFGQTSDSPLHF; CDR3nt: TGTGCCAGTAGTATCTTCGGACAGACCTCGGATTCACCCCTCCACTTT
abundance: many; len: 15; j_gene: TRBJ2-5; v_gene: TRBV7-2; d_gene: -; CDR3aa: CASSRQSPPWETQYF; CDR3nt: TGTGCCAGCAGCCGCCAGTCCCCGCCGTGGGAGACCCAGTACTTC
abundance: many; len: 14; j_gene: TRBJ2-7; v_gene: TRBV27; d_gene: TRBD2; CDR3aa: CASSSGGRGYEQYF; CDR3nt: TGTGCCAGCAGTTCGGGCGGGAGGGGGTACGAGCAGTACTTC
abundance: -; len: 15; j_gene: TRBJ2-3; v_gene: TRBV27; d_gene: TRBD2; CDR3aa: CASSTGLADTDTQYF; CDR3nt: TGTGCCAGCAGTACGGGACTAGCGGACACAGATACGCAGTATTTT
abundance: many; len: 21; j_gene: TRBJ2-4; v_gene: TRBV5-1; d_gene: TRBD2; CDR3aa: CASSEAPLGLGLAGAKNIQYF; CDR3nt: TGCGCCAGCAGCGAGGCCCCTTTGGGTTTAGGACTAGCGGGAGCCAAAAACATTCAGTACTTC
abundance: many; len: 11; j_gene: TRBJ2-5; v_gene: TRBV20-1; d_gene: -; CDR3aa: CSASSKETQYF; CDR3nt: TGCAGTGCTAGCTCTAAAGAGACCCAGTACTTC
abundance: many; len: 16; j_gene: TRBJ2-7; v_gene: TRBV2; d_gene: TRBD2; CDR3aa: CASSVPGTSGSYEQYF; CDR3nt: TGTGCCAGCAGTGTCCCCGGGACTAGCGGGTCCTACGAGCAGTACTTC
abundance: many; len: 13; j_gene: TRBJ2-5; v_gene: TRBV30; d_gene: TRBD2; CDR3aa: CAWIPTSVGTQYF; CDR3nt: TGTGCCTGGATTCCGACTAGCGTAGGGACCCAGTACTTC
abundance: many; len: 13; j_gene: TRBJ2-2; v_gene: TRBV30; d_gene: -; CDR3aa: CAWSWANTGELFF; CDR3nt: TGTGCCTGGAGTTGGGCGAACACCGGGGAGCTGTTTTTT
abundance: many; len: 14; j_gene: TRBJ2-5; v_gene: TRBV6-5; d_gene: -; CDR3aa: CASSYRAGLETQYF; CDR3nt: TGTGCCAGCAGTTACAGGGCGGGATTGGAGACCCAGTACTTC
abundance: many; len: 16; j_gene: TRBJ2-1; v_gene: TRBV28; d_gene: TRBD1; CDR3aa: CASSVRGQSSYNEQFF; CDR3nt: TGTGCCAGCTCAGTTCGGGGACAGAGCTCCTACAATGAGCAGTTCTTC
abundance: -; len: 18; j_gene: TRBJ2-2; v_gene: TRBV4-1; d_gene: -; CDR3aa: CASSQGRVMGPRVGELFF; CDR3nt: TGCGCCAGCAGCCAGGGCCGTGTGATGGGGCCTCGGGTCGGGGAGCTGTTTTTT
abundance: many; len: 11; j_gene: TRBJ1-2; v_gene: TRBV10-3; d_gene: -; CDR3aa: CAISGQRGYTF; CDR3nt: TGTGCCATCAGTGGACAGAGGGGCTACACCTTC
abundance: few; len: 14; j_gene: TRBJ2-4; v_gene: TRBV18; d_gene: -; CDR3aa: CASSAVGSEWIQYF; CDR3nt: TGTGCCAGCTCAGCAGTGGGCAGCGAATGGATTCAGTACTTC
abundance: -; len: 15; j_gene: TRBJ2-1; v_gene: TRBV7-3; d_gene: TRBD2; CDR3aa: CASSLLAGGPNEQFF; CDR3nt: TGTGCCAGCAGCTTACTCGCGGGAGGGCCCAATGAGCAGTTCTTC
abundance: many; len: 14; j_gene: TRBJ2-4; v_gene: TRBV7-6; d_gene: TRBD1; CDR3aa: CASSLTRTGSIQYF; CDR3nt: TGTGCCAGCAGCTTAACCAGGACAGGGAGCATTCAGTACTTC
abundance: -; len: 13; j_gene: TRBJ1-2; v_gene: TRBV7-9; d_gene: -; CDR3aa: CASSLEDRLGYTF; CDR3nt: TGTGCCAGCAGCTTAGAGGACAGACTTGGCTACACCTTC
abundance: many; len: 15; j_gene: TRBJ1-1; v_gene: TRBV6-6; d_gene: -; CDR3aa: CASSYWSSGDTEAFF; CDR3nt: TGTGCCAGCAGTTACTGGAGTTCCGGGGACACTGAAGCTTTCTTT
abundance: many; len: 15; j_gene: TRBJ2-2; v_gene: TRBV6-1; d_gene: TRBD1; CDR3aa: CASSDGQGEAGELFF; CDR3nt: TGTGCCAGCAGCGACGGACAGGGGGAAGCCGGGGAGCTGTTTTTT
abundance: -; len: 15; j_gene: TRBJ2-1; v_gene: TRBV20-1; d_gene: TRBD2; CDR3aa: CSARDSGRANDEQFF; CDR3nt: TGCAGTGCTAGAGATAGCGGGAGGGCGAACGATGAGCAGTTCTTC
abundance: -; len: 15; j_gene: TRBJ2-5; v_gene: TRBV7-9; d_gene: -; CDR3aa: CASSFLQGLGETQYF; CDR3nt: TGTGCCAGCAGCTTTCTGCAGGGGCTGGGCGAGACCCAGTACTTC
abundance: many; len: 14; j_gene: TRBJ2-1; v_gene: TRBV7-9; d_gene: -; CDR3aa: CASSTAGMNNEQFF; CDR3nt: TGTGCCAGCAGCACGGCCGGGATGAACAATGAGCAGTTCTTC
abundance: many; len: 12; j_gene: TRBJ1-5; v_gene: TRBV28; d_gene: -; CDR3aa: CASSDPYQPQHF; CDR3nt: TGTGCCAGCAGCGACCCCTACCAGCCCCAGCATTTT
abundance: few; len: 16; j_gene: TRBJ2-3; v_gene: TRBV6-1; d_gene: TRBD2; CDR3aa: CASSGGLAATWGTQYF; CDR3nt: TGTGCCAGCAGTGGGGGACTAGCGGCCACGTGGGGTACGCAGTATTTT
abundance: many; len: 18; j_gene: TRBJ2-3; v_gene: TRBV12-3/TRBV12-4; d_gene: TRBD2; CDR3aa: CASSSLGRGSGRTDTQYF; CDR3nt: TGTGCCAGCAGCAGTTTAGGGCGTGGTAGCGGGAGGACAGATACGCAGTATTTT
abundance: many; len: 16; j_gene: TRBJ1-5; v_gene: TRBV19; d_gene: -; CDR3aa: CASSYARVEGRQPQHF; CDR3nt: TGTGCCAGTAGCTATGCACGAGTGGAGGGCAGGCAGCCCCAGCATTTT
abundance: few; len: 11; j_gene: TRBJ2-7; v_gene: TRBV24-1; d_gene: -; CDR3aa: CATSDLGEQYF; CDR3nt: TGTGCCACCAGTGATTTAGGAGAGCAGTACTTC
abundance: many; len: 15; j_gene: TRBJ2-3; v_gene: TRBV11-2; d_gene: TRBD1; CDR3aa: CASSSGQGTLGTQYF; CDR3nt: TGTGCCAGCAGCTCGGGACAGGGAACCCTAGGGACGCAGTATTTT
abundance: many; len: 15; j_gene: TRBJ2-2; v_gene: TRBV13; d_gene: -; CDR3aa: CASSLGTPNTGELFF; CDR3nt: TGTGCCAGCAGCTTAGGGACTCCGAACACCGGGGAGCTGTTTTTT
abundance: many; len: 12; j_gene: TRBJ2-5; v_gene: TRBV29-1; d_gene: -; CDR3aa: CSVEVGTETQYF; CDR3nt: TGCAGCGTTGAGGTAGGGACAGAGACCCAGTACTTC
abundance: few; len: 14; j_gene: TRBJ2-3; v_gene: TRBV19; d_gene: -; CDR3aa: CASSISRSTDTQYF; CDR3nt: TGTGCCAGTAGTATCTCGAGGAGCACAGATACGCAGTATTTT
abundance: many; len: 13; j_gene: TRBJ2-7; v_gene: TRBV27; d_gene: -; CDR3aa: CASSRWGGNEQYF; CDR3nt: TGTGCCAGCAGTAGATGGGGCGGCAACGAGCAGTACTTC
abundance: many; len: 17; j_gene: TRBJ2-1; v_gene: TRBV20-1; d_gene: TRBD1; CDR3aa: CSAPSKQGIGSYNEQFF; CDR3nt: TGCAGTGCTCCATCAAAACAGGGGATCGGGTCCTACAATGAGCAGTTCTTC
abundance: -; len: 18; j_gene: TRBJ2-7; v_gene: TRBV28; d_gene: TRBD2; CDR3aa: CASSLGFATSGRGYEQYF; CDR3nt: TGTGCCAGCAGTTTAGGCTTCGCGACTAGCGGGAGAGGGTACGAGCAGTACTTC
abundance: many; len: 17; j_gene: TRBJ1-3; v_gene: TRBV28; d_gene: -; CDR3aa: CASSFRARELAGNTIYF; CDR3nt: TGTGCCAGCAGTTTCCGGGCCAGGGAACTGGCGGGAAACACCATATATTTT
abundance: many; len: 15; j_gene: TRBJ2-7; v_gene: TRBV11-2; d_gene: TRBD1; CDR3aa: CASSLGDRASYEQYF; CDR3nt: TGTGCCAGCAGCTTAGGGGACAGGGCTTCCTACGAGCAGTACTTC
abundance: many; len: 13; j_gene: TRBJ1-1; v_gene: TRBV28; d_gene: -; CDR3aa: CASSLWADTEAFF; CDR3nt: TGTGCCAGCAGTTTATGGGCGGACACTGAAGCTTTCTTT